The rows below give T cell receptor beta chains drawn from one sample of a study of shared clonotypes between healthy human individuals. TCRdb keeps only in-frame clones here, not all; method: immunoSEQ multiplex PCR. Among more than 450,000 clones listed, 70% to 80% were seen once. The specimen was PBMCs. The receptors originated from a woman aged 35 to 49 in good health. Some clones in this sample may be carry-over from other donors' samples. Each CDR3 is given with its conserved first and last residue. Each record gives: J gene, V gene, CDR3 protein.

j_gene: TRBJ2-2
v_gene: TRBV7-2
CDR3aa: CASSRTSGTDGELFF

j_gene: TRBJ2-1
v_gene: TRBV19
CDR3aa: CASSSGQAPRNEQFF

j_gene: TRBJ2-7
v_gene: TRBV5-6
CDR3aa: CASSFWGQGEAYEQYF

j_gene: TRBJ1-2
v_gene: TRBV19
CDR3aa: CASSIGTAGNYGYTF

j_gene: TRBJ2-7
v_gene: TRBV10-1
CDR3aa: CASSESGGSAGGRKYF

j_gene: TRBJ2-7
v_gene: TRBV10-2
CDR3aa: CASSESAGADYEQYF

j_gene: TRBJ1-2
v_gene: TRBV7-3
CDR3aa: CASSPGGGYGYTF

j_gene: TRBJ2-2
v_gene: TRBV13
CDR3aa: CASSLAPNTGELFF

j_gene: TRBJ1-2
v_gene: TRBV5-1
CDR3aa: CASSSTGTDGYTF

j_gene: TRBJ2-6
v_gene: TRBV18
CDR3aa: CASSPEGLAVGANVLTF

j_gene: TRBJ2-1
v_gene: TRBV5-1
CDR3aa: CASSWDSYNEQFF

j_gene: TRBJ2-1
v_gene: TRBV10-3
CDR3aa: CAAAGNIGNEQFF

j_gene: TRBJ1-2
v_gene: TRBV28
CDR3aa: CASSLEGYGYTF

j_gene: TRBJ2-2
v_gene: TRBV28
CDR3aa: CASSPGYGELFF

j_gene: TRBJ2-1
v_gene: TRBV11-2
CDR3aa: CASSLFGVGANEQFF

j_gene: TRBJ1-2
v_gene: TRBV28
CDR3aa: CASSSPTGKWHGYTF

j_gene: TRBJ2-3
v_gene: TRBV12-5
CDR3aa: CASGLHLDTQYF

j_gene: TRBJ1-3
v_gene: TRBV30
CDR3aa: CAWLRGFGNTIYF

j_gene: TRBJ2-5
v_gene: TRBV21-1
CDR3aa: CASRAKCPSETQYF

j_gene: TRBJ1-4
v_gene: TRBV14
CDR3aa: CASSQADIGLNIGEKLFF

j_gene: TRBJ1-6
v_gene: TRBV6-5
CDR3aa: CASSYAGQGSSPLHF

j_gene: TRBJ1-1
v_gene: TRBV27
CDR3aa: CASSFWGQNTEAFF

j_gene: TRBJ1-2
v_gene: TRBV6-6
CDR3aa: CASSAAGGAYGYTF

j_gene: TRBJ2-1
v_gene: TRBV5-1
CDR3aa: CASSPTETSGHNEQFF

j_gene: TRBJ2-3
v_gene: TRBV19
CDR3aa: CASSLGLRIYTQYF

j_gene: TRBJ1-3
v_gene: TRBV5-1
CDR3aa: CASSFGGDSGNTIYF

j_gene: TRBJ1-5
v_gene: TRBV19
CDR3aa: CASSSGRNNQPQHF

j_gene: TRBJ2-6
v_gene: TRBV5-1
CDR3aa: CASSLEGWGAGANVLTF

j_gene: TRBJ1-1
v_gene: TRBV6-5
CDR3aa: CASSYTRDTEAFF

j_gene: TRBJ2-3
v_gene: TRBV12-5
CDR3aa: CASGLTPDRVGTQYF

j_gene: TRBJ2-5
v_gene: TRBV7-9
CDR3aa: CASSFVAGGQETQYF

j_gene: TRBJ1-3
v_gene: TRBV6-6
CDR3aa: CASSWGQEYRNTIYF

j_gene: TRBJ2-5
v_gene: TRBV4-3
CDR3aa: CASSQDPGPGWVEQYF

j_gene: TRBJ2-3
v_gene: TRBV7-3
CDR3aa: CASSLAGSTDTQYF

j_gene: TRBJ1-1
v_gene: TRBV18
CDR3aa: CASSPYPPEAFF

j_gene: TRBJ2-3
v_gene: TRBV6-1
CDR3aa: CASSPRPTDTQYF

j_gene: TRBJ2-3
v_gene: TRBV19
CDR3aa: CASRGLAGVGDTQYF

j_gene: TRBJ1-2
v_gene: TRBV4-1
CDR3aa: CASSQLRDRRNYGYTF

j_gene: TRBJ1-2
v_gene: TRBV7-2
CDR3aa: CASSRTEPYGYTF

j_gene: TRBJ2-7
v_gene: TRBV5-1
CDR3aa: CASSLEARSEQYF

j_gene: TRBJ2-2
v_gene: TRBV9
CDR3aa: CASSVATGANTGELFF

j_gene: TRBJ1-2
v_gene: TRBV7-3
CDR3aa: CASRLPGEDVNTF

j_gene: TRBJ2-1
v_gene: TRBV7-3
CDR3aa: CASSRTGGEQFF

j_gene: TRBJ2-1
v_gene: TRBV7-2
CDR3aa: CASSLVRGAEQFF

j_gene: TRBJ2-6
v_gene: TRBV19
CDR3aa: CASRETGIYNVLTF

j_gene: TRBJ2-7
v_gene: TRBV5-1
CDR3aa: CASSPLERSRGTSGSRWGYEQYF

j_gene: TRBJ2-7
v_gene: TRBV6-5
CDR3aa: CASSLGQWKGEQYF

j_gene: TRBJ2-3
v_gene: TRBV10-2
CDR3aa: CASSVTSLTDTQYF

j_gene: TRBJ2-7
v_gene: TRBV7-2
CDR3aa: CASSLATGTYEQYF

j_gene: TRBJ2-1
v_gene: TRBV7-8
CDR3aa: CASSPSSGRYRSYNEQFF

j_gene: TRBJ2-3
v_gene: TRBV7-3
CDR3aa: CASSSDRGATDTQYF

j_gene: TRBJ2-7
v_gene: TRBV29-1
CDR3aa: CSAGTGEPYEQYF

j_gene: TRBJ1-2
v_gene: TRBV7-8
CDR3aa: CASSLDTNYGYTF

j_gene: TRBJ2-3
v_gene: TRBV29-1
CDR3aa: CSVDGLAGVRGDTQYF

j_gene: TRBJ2-4
v_gene: TRBV5-4
CDR3aa: CASSPSGQNLKNIQYF

j_gene: TRBJ1-2
v_gene: TRBV6-5
CDR3aa: CASSWSGQGGYTF

j_gene: TRBJ1-2
v_gene: TRBV7-6
CDR3aa: CASSYTRGRITF

j_gene: TRBJ2-5
v_gene: TRBV28
CDR3aa: CASSQAGETQYF

j_gene: TRBJ2-7
v_gene: TRBV28
CDR3aa: CASSPDREQYF

j_gene: TRBJ2-5
v_gene: TRBV6-1
CDR3aa: CASSEFGEGKETQYF